The 9 T cell receptor beta chains given below trace back to one sample, sequenced in a study of T cell clonality in common variable immunodeficiency. No antigen has been assigned to these receptors. Overall study findings and caveats: Fewer deletions and N-nucleotide insertions were reportedly seen in common variable immunodeficiency TCR beta sequences.

TCRdb's copy holds only in-frame clones and misses some; the assay was immunoSEQ multiplex PCR. The sample counts around 32,000 clones, none seen once; the ten largest own around 5.9%. Source material: peripheral blood mononuclear cells. These TCRs come from a human donor with common variable immunodeficiency.

This clone has just a few counts. The CDR3 sequence is CASSILTGGAGSEKLFF. Incomplete CDR3 DNA: TGTGCCAGTAGTATCTTGACAGGGGGCGCGGGGAGTGAAAAA. J is TRBJ1-4 and V is TRBV19; TRBD1 matches 10 bases. The CDR3 end is not reached by the read, which stops 3 residues before it; the germline J gene fills it in. This CDR3 has 17 residues. Germline V lookup: CDR1 LNHDA, CDR2 SQIVND (reference sequence). V was pared by 3 bases and J by 7 bases, with 11 bases of the junction left unmatched.

This clone was counted only a few times. The observed sequence ends 3 residues before the CDR3 terminus, with the missing tail filled in from the germline J gene. V is TRBV5-1 and J is TRBJ1-1, with D possibly being TRBD1 (6 bases). The V and J ends lost 4 bases and 6 bases respectively, with 13 bases between them. The CDR3 is 13 amino acids. CDR1 SGHRS and CDR2 YFSETQ come from the germline V gene. The CDR3 bases that were read are TGCGCCAGCAGCACCAGGGGTGGGGCTGAA. It codes for CASSTRGGAE. The full CDR3 is CASSTRGGAEAFF.

This clone was picked up many times. The read halts 3 residues ahead of the CDR3 end, with the missing end drawn from the germline J gene. This chain joins TRBV5-1 and TRBJ1-4, with TRBD1 matching 10 bases. This CDR3 has 16 residues. Germline lookup yields CDR1 SGHRS and CDR2 YFSETQ. V lost 4 bases to trimming and J lost 7 bases; unmatched junction nucleotides: 10. The CDR3 reads CASSRWTGGTGEKLFF. The part of the CDR3 DNA that was read is TGCGCCAGCAGCCGATGGACAGGGGGGACTGGTGAAAAA. Variable domain in full (rest from reference TRBV5-1 and TRBJ1-4): KAGVTQTPRYLIKTRGQQVTLSCSPISGHRSVSWYQQTPGQGLQFLFEYFSETQRNKGNFPGRFSGRQFSNSRSEMNVSTLELGDSALYLCASSRWTGGTGEKLFFGSGTQLSVL.

This clone was seen ten or more times. The CDR3 end lies 3 residues beyond the end of the read and is filled in from the germline J gene. The V gene is TRBV20-1, the J gene TRBJ2-7; 10 positions match TRBD2. This CDR3 spans 14 amino acids. V was pared by 4 bases and J by 6 bases, with 9 bases of the junction left unmatched. In germline, CDR1 is DFQATT, CDR2 SNEGSKA (reference sequence). The sequenced CDR3 bases are TGCAGTGCTAAGTCCGGGCTAGCGGGGGCCGAG. Protein: CSAKSGLAGAE. The complete CDR3 reads CSAKSGLAGAEQYF.

With respect to this clone: The sequenced fragment ends 3 residues before the CDR3 boundary, so the rest is inferred from the germline J gene. The V call is TRBV30, the J call TRBJ1-1; 10 bases line up with TRBD1. Trimming at V came to 1 base and at J to 3 bases, leaving 17 bases not matched to a gene. The CDR3 loop spans 19 amino acids. Germline V gene sequence: CDR1 GTSNPN, CDR2 SVGIG (reference sequence). CDR3 sequence: CAWSAISQTGGLWDTEAFF. The DNA read from the CDR3 is TGTGCCTGGAGTGCAATATCCCAGACAGGGGGCCTGTGGGACACTGAA.

This clone was counted ten times or more. The observed sequence ends 3 residues before the CDR3 terminus, with the missing tail filled in from the germline J gene. The V and J genes are TRBV19 and TRBJ2-5; 16 nucleotides line up with TRBD2. With V trimmed by 3 bases and J by 4 bases, 5 bases remained unmatched. The length of the CDR3 is 17 residues. Looked up from germline, CDR1 is LNHDA and CDR2 is SQIVND (reference sequence). The CDR3 DNA, read in part, is TGTGCCAGTAGTATCGGGACTAGCGGGGGGGCCGTAGAGACC. This encodes CASSIGTSGGAVET. The entire CDR3 sequence reads CASSIGTSGGAVETQYF.

The sample holds a few counts of this clone. The CDR3 end falls 3 residues outside the read, so it is completed with the germline J gene. The chain has TRBV10-1 and TRBJ2-1, with D perhaps matching TRBD2 (7 bases). The CDR3 sequence is 15 residues long. Deletions cut 5 bases from V and 2 bases from J, with 13 bases between. Germline V gives CDR1 WNHNN, CDR2 SYGVQD (reference sequence). Here the CDR3 reads CASSSRGAAYNEQFF. Partial CDR3 DNA: TGCGCCAGCAGTAGTCGGGGGGCCGCCTACAATGAG.

Turning to this clone: From the germline J gene comes the end of the CDR3, since the read stops 3 residues before it. The identical CDR3 is also encoded by other nucleotide sequences in the sample. The chain carries TRBV2 and TRBJ2-5; D is uncertain. The CDR3 totals 13 residues. V was shortened by 7 bases and J by 4 bases, with 13 bases between the two germline ends. Germline CDR1 reads SNHLY; CDR2 reads FYNNEI. CDR3: CASTEPSLETQYF. Incomplete CDR3 DNA: TGTGCCAGCACCGAGCCGAGCTTAGAGACC.

Worth noting for this clone: The sequence runs out 3 residues before the end of the CDR3; the remainder is reconstructed from the germline J gene. The rearrangement uses TRBV2 and TRBJ1-2; D may be TRBD1 (6 bases). Germline CDR1 reads SNHLY; CDR2 reads FYNNEI. The CDR3 extends over 13 amino acids. V was clipped by 6 bases and J by 4 bases, with 12 bases between them. The sequenced part of the CDR3 DNA is TGTGCCAGCAGGACGGACAGTAGCTATGGC. It codes for CASRTDSSYG. The complete CDR3 protein is CASRTDSSYGYTF.